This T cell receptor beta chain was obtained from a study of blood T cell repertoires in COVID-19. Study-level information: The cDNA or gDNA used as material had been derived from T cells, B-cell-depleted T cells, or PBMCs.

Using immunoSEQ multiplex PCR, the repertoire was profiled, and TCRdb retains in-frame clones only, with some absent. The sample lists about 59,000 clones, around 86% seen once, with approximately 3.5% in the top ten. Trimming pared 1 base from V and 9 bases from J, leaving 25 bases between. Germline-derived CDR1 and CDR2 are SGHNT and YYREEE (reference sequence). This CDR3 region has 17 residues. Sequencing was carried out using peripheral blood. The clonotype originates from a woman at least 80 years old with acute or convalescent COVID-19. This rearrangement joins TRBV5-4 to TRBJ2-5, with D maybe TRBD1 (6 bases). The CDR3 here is CASSLSGRGVGEEAQYF. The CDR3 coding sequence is TGTGCCAGCAGCTTGAGTGGCAGGGGCGTTGGTGAGGAGGCCCAGTACTTC.